This T cell receptor (beta chain) comes out of a study of radiation and T cells in renal cell carcinoma. As for the study in general: Nephrectomy followed 15 Gy stereotactic body radiation by 4 weeks.

V trimming: 5 bases; J trimming: 10 bases; junction bases outside the gene matches: 10. Germline loops: CDR1 SGHVS, CDR2 FQNEAQ. This CDR3 region has 15 residues. General study findings and limits: Pretreatment tumor biopsies were lacking, so baseline clonotypes are unknown.

Method: immunoSEQ multiplex PCR; TCRdb's copy keeps in-frame clones and lacks some. This sample has 40,000 to 60,000 clones, with roughly 78% found just once. Stated time point: blood 2 weeks post-SBRT. The treatment was: 15 Gy SBRT to primary tumor, nephrectomy 4 weeks later. The patient's renal cell carcinoma had clear cell pathology. Regarding this clone: Its target is unknown.

The clonotype comes from a woman in her 70s with renal cell carcinoma. The chain couples TRBV7-8 to TRBJ1-6; 8 positions agree with TRBD1. The starting material was blood, obtained from a patient whose treatment included radiotherapy and nephrectomy. CDR3 coding DNA: TGTGCCAGCAGCCAATACGGGACAGGAAGGTCACCCCTCCACTTT. Protein sequence: CASSQYGTGRSPLHF. Full variable domain (rest looked up from reference TRBV7-8 and TRBJ1-6): GAGVSQSPRYKVAKRGQDVALRCDPISGHVSLFWYQQALGQGPEFLTYFQNEAQLDKSGLPSDRFFAERPEGSVSTLKIQRTQQEDSAVYLCASSQYGTGRSPLHFGNGTRLTVT.